This is a list of T cell receptor beta chains from one sample in a study of cytomegalovirus exposure and HLA in healthy donors. Clones were read by immunoSEQ multiplex PCR, and TCRdb kept only the in-frame ones, dropping some. The repertoire has some 150,000 clones, approximately 71% of them found once; the top ten carry 4.5% to 6%. Sequencing was performed on PBMCs. All receptors come from a woman between 50 and 59 years old in good health and CMV-seronegative. Both conserved end residues are part of each CDR3. The D gene is left open where the match is weak. Clone sizes are given selectively: once, few, many, or a class where the clone is expanded.

abundance,v_gene,j_gene,d_gene,len,CDR3aa,CDR3nt
-,TRBV2,TRBJ1-6,-,15,CASSVRSTGSSPLHF,TGTGCCAGCAGCGTGCGCTCTACAGGGAGTTCACCCCTCCACTTT
-,TRBV7-2,TRBJ2-7,TRBD2,14,CASSLRTRVTEQYF,TGTGCCAGCAGCTTAAGGACTAGGGTTACCGAGCAGTACTTC
-,TRBV2,TRBJ1-2,-,14,CASSDWEQNYGYTF,TGTGCCAGCAGTGATTGGGAGCAGAACTATGGCTACACCTTC
-,TRBV7-8,TRBJ2-1,TRBD2,16,CASSGSPSGGRGEQFF,TGTGCCAGCAGCGGTTCGCCTAGCGGGGGGAGAGGGGAGCAGTTCTTC
-,TRBV4-2,TRBJ2-5,TRBD2,16,CASSQDHPSGRETQYF,TGTGCCAGCAGCCAAGATCACCCTAGCGGAAGGGAGACCCAGTACTTC
-,TRBV6-1,TRBJ1-5,-,16,CASSEFQVHSNQPQHF,TGTGCCAGCAGTGAATTCCAGGTTCATAGCAATCAGCCCCAGCATTTT
few,TRBV28,TRBJ1-1,-,12,CASSLIQSEAFF,TGTGCCAGCAGTTTAATCCAGTCTGAAGCTTTCTTT
-,TRBV7-6,TRBJ2-1,-,12,CASSLVNYEQFF,TGTGCCAGCAGCTTAGTAAATTATGAGCAGTTCTTC
few,TRBV19,TRBJ1-1,-,15,CASTPKGGRQIEAFF,TGTGCCAGTACCCCAAAAGGTGGCAGACAGATTGAAGCTTTCTTT
medium-sized,TRBV27,TRBJ1-1,-,12,CAITTNLGEAFF,TGTGCCATTACGACTAACCTGGGTGAAGCTTTCTTT
once,TRBV7-2,TRBJ2-5,TRBD2,14,CASSLMGLAETQYF,TGTGCCAGCAGCTTAATGGGACTAGCAGAGACCCAGTACTTC
-,TRBV11-1,TRBJ2-5,-,14,CASSYRGNQETQYF,TGTGCCAGCAGCTATCGGGGGAACCAAGAGACCCAGTACTTC
few,TRBV4-3,TRBJ2-5,TRBD2,16,CASSQGLAGASETQYF,TGCGCCAGCAGCCAAGGACTAGCGGGGGCCTCAGAGACCCAGTACTTC
few,TRBV5-1,TRBJ2-2,TRBD2,18,CASSLASGGGANTGELFF,TGCGCCAGCAGCTTGGCCTCCGGCGGGGGAGCGAACACCGGGGAGCTGTTTTTT
-,TRBV5-1,TRBJ2-5,TRBD2,15,CASSFSSGGQETQYF,TGCGCCAGCAGCTTTTCTAGCGGGGGACAAGAGACCCAGTACTTC
-,TRBV27,TRBJ2-3,-,14,CASSPWASTDTQYF,TGTGCCAGCAGTCCTTGGGCTAGCACAGATACGCAGTATTTT
-,TRBV6-6,TRBJ2-3,-,16,CASSYSAETSTDTQYF,TGTGCCAGCAGTTACTCGGCAGAGACTAGCACAGATACGCAGTATTTT
-,TRBV5-1,TRBJ2-7,TRBD1,14,CASSAGQGSYEQYF,TGCGCCAGCAGCGCGGGACAGGGGAGCTACGAGCAGTACTTC
-,TRBV5-6,TRBJ1-2,-,14,CASSLGQSNYGYTF,TGTGCCAGCAGCTTGGGACAGTCAAACTATGGCTACACCTTC
-,TRBV2,TRBJ2-7,TRBD1,15,CASSEATGGWYEQYF,TGTGCCAGCAGTGAAGCGACAGGGGGCTGGTACGAGCAGTACTTC
-,TRBV30,TRBJ1-4,-,16,CAWSVAGWTINEKLFF,TGTGCCTGGAGTGTAGCCGGTTGGACTATTAATGAAAAACTGTTTTTT
-,TRBV4-3,TRBJ1-2,TRBD1,15,CVSSQDSQGADGYTF,TGCGTCAGCAGCCAAGATTCCCAGGGGGCGGACGGCTACACCTTC
-,TRBV5-1,TRBJ1-6,TRBD1,16,CASSGGGHLYNSPLHF,TGCGCCAGCAGCGGAGGGGGCCACCTCTATAATTCACCCCTCCACTTT
-,TRBV15,TRBJ1-2,-,14,CATSRDVRTGGYTF,TGTGCCACCAGCAGAGATGTAAGAACCGGGGGCTACACCTTC
-,TRBV28,TRBJ1-2,-,14,CASIGGPLASGYTF,TGTGCCAGCATTGGAGGTCCCCTCGCGAGTGGCTACACCTTC
-,TRBV4-2,TRBJ2-1,TRBD1,17,CASSQDLGQGARNEQFF,TGTGCCAGCAGCCAAGATTTGGGACAGGGGGCGCGGAATGAGCAGTTCTTC
-,TRBV19,TRBJ2-7,-,16,CASSIRGAGGRYEQYF,TGTGCCAGTAGTATAAGGGGGGCAGGGGGAAGATACGAGCAGTACTTC
-,TRBV27,TRBJ2-3,-,13,CASTMAGGHTQYF,TGTGCCAGCACCATGGCCGGGGGGCATACGCAGTATTTT
-,TRBV7-2,TRBJ1-6,-,15,CASSLERSYNSPLHF,TGTGCCAGCAGCTTGGAGCGTTCCTATAATTCACCCCTCCACTTT
few,TRBV11-2,TRBJ1-1,TRBD1,12,CASSPGQVEAFF,TGTGCCAGCAGCCCAGGACAGGTTGAAGCTTTCTTT
-,TRBV11-2,TRBJ2-5,TRBD2,16,CASSLGLAGIGETQYF,TGTGCCAGCAGCTTAGGGCTAGCGGGGATTGGGGAGACCCAGTACTTC
-,TRBV9,TRBJ2-1,-,15,CASSGTGNTYNEQFF,TGTGCCAGCAGCGGTACAGGTAACACCTACAATGAGCAGTTCTTC
-,TRBV4-1,TRBJ1-5,TRBD1,18,CASSQPATDRGINQPQHF,TGCGCCAGCAGCCAACCCGCTACGGACAGGGGAATCAATCAGCCCCAGCATTTT
few,TRBV6-5,TRBJ2-3,TRBD2,15,CASSGTSGATDTQYF,TGTGCCAGCAGCGGGACTAGCGGGGCCACAGATACGCAGTATTTT
-,TRBV19,TRBJ2-2,TRBD2,12,CASSGGFGELFF,TGTGCCAGTAGCGGGGGGTTCGGGGAGCTGTTTTTT
few,TRBV5-4,TRBJ1-2,TRBD1,13,CASSADRDYGYTF,TGTGCCAGCAGCGCGGACAGGGACTATGGCTACACCTTC
-,TRBV6-5,TRBJ1-1,-,16,CASSYLPALGGTEAFF,TGTGCCAGCAGTTATCTACCCGCGCTTGGGGGGACTGAAGCTTTCTTT
-,TRBV5-4,TRBJ1-2,-,15,CASSYLDSSNYGYTF,TGTGCCAGCAGCTACCTGGACAGTTCTAACTATGGCTACACCTTC
-,TRBV7-2,TRBJ1-1,-,12,CASSLSSGGALF,TGTGCCAGCAGCTTAAGTTCAGGAGGAGCGTTGTTT
few,TRBV10-3,TRBJ2-1,TRBD2,16,CAISDTSGGDYNEQFF,TGTGCCATCAGTGACACTAGCGGGGGGGACTACAATGAGCAGTTCTTC
-,TRBV4-2,TRBJ2-7,TRBD1,15,CASSQDLLTGGEQYF,TGTGCCAGCAGCCAGGATCTCCTGACAGGGGGCGAGCAGTACTTC
-,TRBV5-1,TRBJ2-3,-,13,CASSLPSEDTQYF,TGCGCCAGCAGCTTACCCTCAGAAGATACGCAGTATTTT
few,TRBV4-2,TRBJ2-7,TRBD2,16,CASSQGTSGGNYEQYF,TGTGCCAGCAGCCAAGGGACTAGCGGGGGAAACTACGAGCAGTACTTC
few,TRBV5-6,TRBJ1-2,-,15,CASSPGTMRRYGYTF,TGTGCCAGCAGCCCCGGGACAATGAGGCGGTATGGCTACACCTTC
-,TRBV5-1,TRBJ1-3,TRBD1,15,CASSKGQNSGNTIYF,TGCGCCAGCAGCAAGGGACAGAACTCTGGAAACACCATATATTTT
-,TRBV7-2,TRBJ2-2,-,16,CASSLGTGVNTGELFF,TGTGCCAGCAGCCTAGGGACCGGGGTCAACACCGGGGAGCTGTTTTTT
-,TRBV5-8,TRBJ1-4,-,15,CASRLRGSTNEKLFF,TGTGCCAGCAGGTTGAGAGGGTCAACTAATGAAAAACTGTTTTTT
-,TRBV4-1,TRBJ1-1,-,16,CASSQPYLSLNTEAFF,TGCGCCAGCAGCCAACCTTACCTGAGCTTGAACACTGAAGCTTTCTTT
-,TRBV19,TRBJ1-2,TRBD1,16,CASSIRYTGTGERYTF,TGTGCCAGTAGTATAAGATACACCGGGACAGGGGAGCGGTACACCTTC
-,TRBV6-5,TRBJ2-6,TRBD1,15,CASSRTGSGANVLTF,TGTGCCAGCAGCCGGACAGGTTCCGGGGCCAACGTCCTGACTTTC
few,TRBV7-6,TRBJ2-7,TRBD1,14,CASSPLTGSYEQYF,TGTGCCAGCAGCCCATTGACAGGGAGTTACGAGCAGTACTTC